One and the same sample provided the 9 T cell receptor beta chains below, sequenced in a study of T cells after yellow fever vaccination. TCRdb reprocessed the 5' RACE reads with MiXCR, giving one entry per CDR3 protein. The sample includes 500,000 to 650,000 distinct CDR3 sequences, roughly 14% of them seen just once. Sequences were derived from PBMCs, sampled on the day of the yellow fever booster vaccination. These TCRs come from a man under 40 who received the YFV17D yellow fever vaccine.

The sample holds many counts of this clonotype. This chain connects TRBV18 to TRBJ2-5, with 12 nucleotides matching TRBD2. Germline V CDR1 and CDR2: KGHSH, LQKENI. The CDR3 consists of 15 residues. J gave up 1 base and V 4 bases, and 1 base lay outside the gene matches. The CDR3: CASSLGLAGQETQYF. CDR3 in DNA: TGTGCCAGCTCACTGGGACTAGCGGGCCAAGAGACCCAGTACTTC.

The V gene is TRBV6-5, the J gene TRBJ2-7; 9 nucleotides agree with TRBD1. Unmatched junction bases numbered 8, after V lost 2 bases and J lost 6 bases. The CDR3 sequence is 15 residues long. CDR1 MNHEY and CDR2 SVGAGI come from the germline V gene. CDR3 sequence reads: CASSYAGQGKGEQYF. The CDR3 nucleotides read TGTGCCAGCAGTTACGCAGGACAGGGGAAGGGCGAGCAGTACTTC.

This chain connects TRBV6-1 to TRBJ2-3; 8 nucleotides agree with TRBD2. V gave up 6 bases and J gave up 6 bases; unmatched junction bases: 8. CDR1 is MNHNS, CDR2 SASEGT, per germline. The CDR3 totals 14 residues. As DNA, the CDR3 is TGTGCCAGCAGGGGACTAGACAGCGGGGATACGCAGTATTTT. This codes for CASRGLDSGDTQYF.

The chain recombines TRBV10-3 with TRBJ1-5; D perhaps matches TRBD1 (6 bases). CDR1 ENHRY and CDR2 SYGVKD come from the germline V gene. Trimming cost V 0 bases and J 6 bases, with 12 bases left between them. CDR3 length: 15 residues. The DNA of the CDR3 is TGTGCCATCAGTGAGTCGGGAGGGGGGTTTCAGCCCCAGCATTTT. It yields the protein CAISESGGGFQPQHF.

This clonotype was seen a handful of times. This sequence joins TRBV6-1 and TRBJ2-1; no firm D call. The V gene's germline CDR1 is MNHNS and CDR2 SASEGT. The germline V and J ends were trimmed by 6 bases and 8 bases, with 32 bases remaining between them. CDR3 length: 19 residues. The CDR3 nucleotides read TGTGCCAGCAGCCACCGCCCCCTGCGACTCCCTCCAGGAAAGGATGAGCAGTTCTTC. This codes for CASSHRPLRLPPGKDEQFF.

The rearrangement links TRBV6-1 to TRBJ1-1; D ambiguous. The CDR3 length is 13 residues. V was shortened by 9 bases and J by 2 bases, with 13 bases between the two germline ends. CDR1 is MNHNS, CDR2 SASEGT, per germline. Here the CDR3 DNA reads TGTGCCAGTGTAAAGGAATTTAACACTGAAGCTTTCTTT. Residues: CASVKEFNTEAFF.

This rearrangement joins TRBV3-1 to TRBJ2-7, with 10 nucleotides matching TRBD1. Germline V gives CDR1 LGHDT, CDR2 YNNKEL (reference sequence). This CDR3 contains 15 residues. V shed 4 bases, J shed 6 bases, and the junction held 9 bases outside the gene matches. The CDR3, as DNA: TGTGCCAGCAGCCTACCGGGACAGGGGATTAGCGAGCAGTACTTC. Amino acids: CASSLPGQGISEQYF.

There are a few counts of this clonotype. The chain carries TRBV29-1 and TRBJ2-3, with a weak D call TRBD2 (5 bases). Between the trimmed V and J ends, which lost 7 bases and 1 base, there was a span of 12 bases. Germline CDR1 reads SQVTM; CDR2 reads ANQGSEA. The CDR3 is made up of 13 amino acids. The CDR3: CSARVSGTDTQYF. In nucleotides, the CDR3 is TGCAGCGCGAGGGTTTCCGGCACAGATACGCAGTATTTT.

This chain uses TRBV20-1 with TRBJ1-2; D is unresolved. V shed 5 bases and J shed 4 bases, with 14 bases lying between them. CDR3 length: 13 residues. Germline CDR1 is DFQATT and CDR2 is SNEGSKA (reference sequence). The CDR3 spells CSASPGRTYGYTF. The CDR3 bases are TGCAGTGCTTCCCCCGGACGGACCTATGGCTACACCTTC.